This T cell receptor beta chain was sequenced for a study of blood T cell repertoires in COVID-19. Study-level information: Whether acute or convalescent, the COVID-19 samples came from the United States, Italy and Spain. PBMCs, B-cell-depleted T cells, or T cells were the source of the cDNA or gDNA that made up the material.

This clone occurred a few times. The CDR3 contains 15 residues. V lost 4 bases and J lost 4, with 11 bases in between. Per germline, CDR1 SGHDN and CDR2 FVKESK. In the original analysis: For nucleated cells, counts were estimated from reference gene primer amplification. TCRdb's table, derived via immunoSEQ multiplex PCR, lists solely in-frame clones and lacks some. The D gene and trimming were derived from the DNA, and the V and J assignments and clone size from that table. The data hold about 120,000 clones, with over 75% observed a single time. The material sequenced was peripheral blood. The chain uses TRBV14 and TRBJ1-6, with a weak D call TRBD1 (5 bases). The origin of this receptor is a man aged 60 to 75 with active or convalescent COVID-19. CDR3 region: CASSPSGAYNSPLHF. The CDR3 coding sequence is TGTGCCAGCAGCCCTAGTGGGGCTTATAATTCACCCCTCCACTTT.